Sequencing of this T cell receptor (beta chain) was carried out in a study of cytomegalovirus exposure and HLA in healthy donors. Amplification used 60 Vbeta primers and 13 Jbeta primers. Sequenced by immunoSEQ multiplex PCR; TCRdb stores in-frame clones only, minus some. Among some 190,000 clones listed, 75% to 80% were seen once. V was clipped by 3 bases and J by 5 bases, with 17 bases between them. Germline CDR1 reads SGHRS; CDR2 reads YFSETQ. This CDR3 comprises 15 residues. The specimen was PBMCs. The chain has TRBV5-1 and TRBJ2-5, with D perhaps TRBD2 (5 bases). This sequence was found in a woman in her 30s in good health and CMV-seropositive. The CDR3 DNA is TGCGCCAGCAGCTCAAGTCTGACAAGGGAGGAGACCCAGTACTTC. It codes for CASSSSLTREETQYF.